The T cell receptor (beta chain) described here comes from a study of T cells expressing NK-cell markers (dated by TCRdb to between 2020 and 2021). The study in broad terms: TCR beta-chain repertoires were profiled in sorted CD3+CD56+NKG2C+, CD3+CD56+NKG2C- and CD3+CD56-NKG2C+ T-cell subsets from seven or eight donors. Among the eight sequenced donors, seven were HCMV-seropositive and one was HCMV-seronegative. The study sequenced eight donors, all healthy volunteers chosen at random: three men and five women. Illumina HiSeq 2000/2500, MiSeq or NextSeq was used to sequence libraries as 2 x 150 bp reads. Points the paper makes about the study in general: Those dominant clonotypes were again the most abundant among CD3+CD56-NKG2C+ cells in a handful of donors, at roughly 25-60.1%. Whether the expanded NKG2C-expressing T cell clones were specific for HCMV antigens was left unclear. In six donors, the dominant CD3+CD56+NKG2C+ clonotypes ranked among the top 10 CD8+ clonotypes, making up about 1.0-7.0% of CD8+ T cells.

The CDR3, cysteine through phenylalanine, is 15 amino acids long. Only the protein is available. CDR1 and CDR2 are drawn from the germline V gene (reference sequence): LNHDA, SQIVND. TCRdb shows the sequencer as Illumina HiSeq 2000. TCR beta cDNA libraries were prepared using 5'RACE template switching, which introduced a universal primer site and unique molecular identifiers. cDNA synthesis was primed from the TCR beta constant segment, followed by two successive PCR amplification steps. The study's own analysis went as follows. MIGEC was used to demultiplex reads and group reads by UMI, and MiTCR was used to assemble and quantify clonotypes. To exclude erroneous sequences, only TCR cDNA sequences supported by at least two reads were retained. The tcR package was used for downstream repertoire analysis, with clonotypes matched between fractions based on CDR3 nucleotide sequence plus V segment. VDJmatch was used to annotate antigen specificity against VDJdb, with one amino acid substitution in CDR3 permitted. TCRdb reprocessed the reads, and each CDR3 protein sequence is entered once, without DNA. The V and J calls reflect TCRdb's pipeline rather than the authors' work. The table of this sample itemizes about 550,000 distinct CDR3 sequences. The biggest ten clones account for around 3.3% of the sample.

Regarding this clonotype: It lacks a known antigen.

A commercial ELISA kit detecting HCMV-specific IgG in serum was used to determine HCMV serostatus. Ficoll density gradient centrifugation was used to isolate peripheral blood mononuclear cells from blood. The rearranged chain carries TRBV19 and TRBJ1-1; no DNA is available, so the TRBD1 call from TCRdb remains unchecked. The material sequenced was blood T cells: a sorted CD56 or NKG2C T cell subset, CD4+ or CD8+ T cells, or bulk PBMC T cells (not recorded which). The receptor comes from a man aged 18 to 29 in good health. Donor details come from another sample of the same person, matched by shared clones. The CDR3 loop reads CASRRTGTQNTEAFF.